This TCR beta chain was identified in a study of blood T cell repertoires in COVID-19 (TCRdb year 2020). Regarding the study in general: Collaborator samples came from the United States, Italy and Spain and covered acute and convalescent phases of COVID-19. The material from the prospective study consisted of cDNA or gDNA derived from T cells, B-cell-depleted T cells, or PBMCs. Deeply sampled blood TCRbeta repertoires from subjects exposed to, actively infected with, or recovered from COVID-19 were included in the dataset. The repertoires were released in a freely available public database intended as a resource for research on the immune response to SARS-CoV-2. The samples were drawn from the first 160 participants of the ongoing ImmuneRACE study and from about 1,200 subjects provided by 6 global collaborators. Nearly every sample came with metadata listing a de-identified subject ID, COVID-19 status, age in years and sex. Where available, HLA class I and class II types were taken from metadata supplied by the sample provider and were not determined by assay-based typing.

The research as a whole found: How much clinical and demographic metadata was included differed by source and by participant, and the metadata was provided uncurated.

The germline V and J ends show losses of 4 bases and 3 bases respectively, and no gene match explains 0 bases of the junction. Taken from cysteine to phenylalanine, the CDR3 has 14 residues. Here the CDR3 DNA is all that survives: 42 bases in frame from base 1. CDR1 and CDR2 (SNHLY, FYNNEI) derive from the germline V gene. TCRbeta CDR3 regions were amplified from genomic DNA by means of the immunoSEQ Assay, a bias-controlled multiplex PCR. Processing in the source paper ran as follows. Within the assay, amplification of reference gene primers was used to estimate how many nucleated cells each sample contained. To quantify the absolute abundance of each unique TCRbeta CDR3 rearrangement, sequence reads were collapsed and filtered. For each sample, productive Simpson clonality was calculated as the square root of Simpson's diversity index across productive rearrangements. TCRdb retrieved this table from immuneACCESS and kept in-frame rearrangements only. Not all clones are present; in checked studies, unresolved V genes account for under half, and no reason is known for the remainder. Clone size and V and J calls were adopted from that table, with D and trimming inferred from the DNA. The sample data list approximately 240,000 clones, and around 85% of these were observed just once. The ten top clones hold approximately 3% of the sample.

In regard to this clone: Its recognized antigen is unknown. Per-nucleotide qualities are absent, and no much larger clonotype sits a single base away.

Samples from volunteer blood donors who had recovered from COVID-19 were contributed by a second Seattle source. Each collaborating institution followed its own protocols to collect whole blood in K2EDTA tubes. For TCRbeta analysis, collaborators shipped samples as frozen whole blood, isolated PBMCs, or DNA extracted from either of those sample types. This TCR was recovered from a woman under 40 who had recovered from COVID-19. The chain joins TRBV2 to TRBJ2-7; 13 bases in the middle match TRBD2. The specimen was peripheral blood. In nucleotides, the sequence is TGTGCCAGCAGTGGGACTAGCGGGAGCTACGAGCAGTACTTC. It encodes CASSGTSGSYEQYF.